These T cell receptor beta chains were read from a single sample in a study of cytomegalovirus exposure and HLA in healthy donors. This table comes from immunoSEQ multiplex PCR, and its TCRdb copy is limited to in-frame clones, with some not included. The table has some 200,000 clones, about 70% seen once. Sequencing used PBMCs. All receptors come from a man aged 40-55 years in good health and CMV-seropositive. CDR3s include the opening cysteine and the closing phenylalanine or tryptophan. Fields, in order: D gene, V gene, J gene, clone size, CDR3 length, CDR3 protein, CDR3 DNA. A D gene is named only where the DNA matches it firmly. Only some rows state a clone size, as once, few, many or a class for expanded clones.

d_gene: -
v_gene: TRBV4-3
j_gene: TRBJ2-7
abundance: -
len: 16
CDR3aa: CASSQGSGISSYEQYF
CDR3nt: TGCGCCAGCAGCCAAGGTTCGGGAATAAGCTCCTACGAGCAGTACTTC

d_gene: TRBD1
v_gene: TRBV5-1
j_gene: TRBJ1-4
abundance: few
len: 15
CDR3aa: CASSLQGLANEKLFF
CDR3nt: TGCGCCAGCAGCTTACAGGGGCTGGCTAATGAAAAACTGTTTTTT

d_gene: -
v_gene: TRBV10-1
j_gene: TRBJ2-5
abundance: -
len: 15
CDR3aa: CASSPRGNARETQYF
CDR3nt: TGCGCCAGCAGTCCCCGGGGGAATGCTAGGGAGACCCAGTACTTC

d_gene: -
v_gene: TRBV4-1
j_gene: TRBJ1-1
abundance: -
len: 16
CDR3aa: CASSQVESRGFTEAFF
CDR3nt: TGCGCCAGCAGCCAAGTTGAGTCCAGGGGATTTACTGAAGCTTTCTTT

d_gene: -
v_gene: TRBV10-3
j_gene: TRBJ1-2
abundance: -
len: 14
CDR3aa: CAIRAGSSNDGYTF
CDR3nt: TGTGCCATCAGGGCGGGATCGAGCAATGATGGCTACACCTTC

d_gene: -
v_gene: TRBV28
j_gene: TRBJ1-4
abundance: -
len: 18
CDR3aa: CASSSSEAPNPTNEKLFF
CDR3nt: TGTGCCAGCAGTTCGTCGGAGGCACCCAACCCAACTAATGAAAAACTGTTTTTT

d_gene: -
v_gene: TRBV7-9
j_gene: TRBJ1-1
abundance: -
len: 13
CDR3aa: CASSKQGNTEAFF
CDR3nt: TGTGCCAGCAGTAAACAGGGTAACACTGAAGCTTTCTTT

d_gene: -
v_gene: TRBV11-1
j_gene: TRBJ2-5
abundance: -
len: 15
CDR3aa: CASSLAGHYQETQYF
CDR3nt: TGTGCCAGCAGCTTAGCGGGACATTACCAAGAGACCCAGTACTTC

d_gene: -
v_gene: TRBV6-5
j_gene: TRBJ1-1
abundance: few
len: 15
CDR3aa: CASSAQGRVGTEAFF
CDR3nt: TGTGCCAGCAGTGCACAGGGTAGAGTTGGCACTGAAGCTTTCTTT

d_gene: TRBD1
v_gene: TRBV10-2
j_gene: TRBJ1-2
abundance: -
len: 13
CDR3aa: CASMGQGPYGYTF
CDR3nt: TGCGCCAGCATGGGACAGGGCCCCTATGGCTACACCTTC

d_gene: TRBD1
v_gene: TRBV6-6
j_gene: TRBJ2-7
abundance: -
len: 15
CDR3aa: CASSRLGQGGYEQYF
CDR3nt: TGTGCCAGCAGTCGCCTCGGACAGGGAGGCTACGAGCAGTACTTC

d_gene: -
v_gene: TRBV5-1
j_gene: TRBJ2-5
abundance: -
len: 16
CDR3aa: CASSSNGRPGGETQYF
CDR3nt: TGCGCCAGCAGCTCGAACGGTCGCCCCGGGGGAGAGACCCAGTACTTC

d_gene: TRBD1
v_gene: TRBV28
j_gene: TRBJ1-2
abundance: few
len: 17
CDR3aa: CASRSTGTGLSSYGYTF
CDR3nt: TGTGCCAGCAGATCCACCGGGACAGGATTATCAAGCTATGGCTACACCTTC